Presented here are 11 T cell receptor beta chains from one specimen sequenced in a study of technical replicates of blood from a handful of donors (dated by TCRdb to the late 2010s). Library prep was done by the immunoSEQ multiplex PCR assay. TCRdb carries this immuneACCESS record with in-frame sequences only. Its versions omit some clonotypes, under half of them owing to an unresolved V gene in the studies checked, with the rest unexplained. This sample has under 85,000 clones in its table, and about 92% of those were observed once. The ten biggest clones cover roughly 0.37% of the sample. The sample was T cells isolated from PBMCs. These TCRs come from a human donor in good health.

The chain couples TRBV9 to TRBJ2-1; 9 bases agree with TRBD1. CDR1 is SGDLS and CDR2 is YYNGEE in the germline V gene. The CDR3 sequence is 16 residues long. Trimming at V came to 0 bases and at J to 7 bases, leaving 8 bases not matched to a gene. CDR3 coding DNA: TGTGCCAGCAGCGTAGGAGGGACAGGGCCGCGAAATGAGCAGTTCTTC. It specifies CASSVGGTGPRNEQFF. The complete variable domain, with remaining parts taken from reference TRBV9 and TRBJ2-1, reads DSGVTQTPKHLITATGQRVTLRCSPRSGDLSVYWYQQSLDQGLQFLIQYYNGEERAKGNILERFSAQQFPDLHSELNLSSLELGDSALYFCASSVGGTGPRNEQFFGPGTRLTVL.

The rearrangement uses TRBV13 and TRBJ1-3; D is ambiguous. The CDR3 loop spans 20 amino acids. Germline CDR1 PRHDT, CDR2 FYEKMQ (reference sequence). Trimming pared 5 bases from V and 0 bases from J, leaving 26 bases between. The CDR3 nucleotides are TGTGCCAGCAGCCCCCACCTTTATAATACCATGGTTAGCTCTGGAAACACCATATATTTT. Encoded protein: CASSPHLYNTMVSSGNTIYF.

This clone was counted once. V and J are TRBV11-2 and TRBJ2-1; TRBD2 matches at 12 bases. Unmatched junction bases numbered 5, after V lost 3 bases and J lost 8 bases. Germline CDR1 reads SGHAT; CDR2 reads FQNNGV. The CDR3 spans 15 residues. CDR3 region: CASSLTSGSNYEQFF. In DNA, the CDR3 is TGTGCCAGCAGCTTGACTAGCGGGAGCAACTATGAGCAGTTCTTC.

The V and J genes are TRBV28 and TRBJ1-2, with D perhaps TRBD1 (6 bases). In germline, CDR1 is MDHEN, CDR2 SYDVKM. CDR3 length: 13 amino acids. With 7 bases removed from V and 4 bases from J, the gap between germline ends came to 13 bases. The CDR3 sequence is CASIGQPFYGYTF. The CDR3 nucleotides are TGTGCCAGCATCGGACAGCCTTTCTATGGCTACACCTTC.

The rearrangement links TRBV29-1 to TRBJ1-2, with 9 bases that match TRBD1. The germline gives CDR1 SQVTM, CDR2 ANQGSEA. This CDR3 has 13 amino acids. Trimming took 7 bases from V and 3 from J; bases not matched to a gene: 6. CDR3 region: CSAIGQGHYGYTF. CDR3 DNA sequence: TGCAGCGCTATAGGACAGGGGCACTATGGCTACACCTTC.

CDR3 in amino acids: CASSPGTTTDTQYF. In DNA form, the CDR3 reads TGTGCCAGCAGTCCTGGGACTACCACAGATACGCAGTATTTT. V is TRBV27 and J is TRBJ2-3; 7 bases are a match to TRBD2. There are 14 residues in the CDR3. Germline CDR1 reads MNHEY; CDR2 reads SMNVEV (reference sequence). With 5 bases clipped from V and 2 bases from J, the junction kept 4 bases outside the gene matches.

The J gene is TRBJ1-1, the V gene TRBV6-5, with D possibly matching TRBD1 (6 bases). The V end lost 6 bases, the J end lost 2 bases, and 13 bases lay between the germline ends. The CDR3 is made up of 14 amino acids. In germline, CDR1 is MNHEY, CDR2 SVGAGI. The CDR3 loop reads CASSLSGTNTEAFF. The CDR3 nucleotides read TGTGCCAGCAGCCTCTCCGGGACAAACACTGAAGCTTTCTTT.

The chain employs TRBV27 and TRBJ1-4; no firm D call. Looked up from germline, CDR1 is MNHEY and CDR2 is SMNVEV (reference sequence). Trimming cost V 6 bases and J 6 bases, with 14 bases left between them. The CDR3 consists of 14 residues. The CDR3 region is CASRLRGMDEKLFF. The CDR3 DNA follows: TGTGCCAGCAGGTTACGGGGAATGGATGAAAAACTGTTTTTT.

CDR3 sequence (DNA): TGTGCCAGTAGCGGGACTGGTAAGGGGTTACAGCCCCAGCATTTT. This translates into CASSGTGKGLQPQHF. V is TRBV19 and J is TRBJ1-5; TRBD1 is a possible D gene (5 bases). Germline CDR1 is LNHDA and CDR2 is SQIVND (reference sequence). V was cut by 6 bases and J by 7 bases, with 19 bases left in between. CDR3 length equals 15 residues.

This clone was seen a few times. The chain has TRBV7-8 and TRBJ2-1; TRBD2 might be the D (5 bases). Trimming stripped 7 bases from V and 6 bases from J, with 13 bases between. CDR3 length: 13 amino acids. From germline, CDR1 is SGHVS and CDR2 FQNEAQ. The CDR3 coding sequence is TGTGCCAGCAACCTCCTGGACTCCAATGAGCAGTTCTTC. Translating gives CASNLLDSNEQFF. Variable domain in full (rest from reference TRBV7-8 and TRBJ2-1): GAGVSQSPRYKVAKRGQDVALRCDPISGHVSLFWYQQALGQGPEFLTYFQNEAQLDKSGLPSDRFFAERPEGSVSTLKIQRTQQEDSAVYLCASNLLDSNEQFFGPGTRLTVL.

V gene TRBV30 combines with J gene TRBJ1-3; D gene unclear. The CDR3 has 14 residues. Trimming pared 1 base from V and 8 bases from J, leaving 15 bases between. Germline CDR1 and CDR2: GTSNPN and SVGIG (reference sequence). The CDR3 loop reads CAWSEGRELYTIYF. CDR3 coding DNA: TGTGCCTGGAGTGAAGGACGGGAGCTCTACACCATATATTTT. Looking up the rest from reference TRBV30 and TRBJ1-3 gives the full variable domain: SQTIHQWPATLVQPVGSPLSLECTVEGTSNPNLYWYRQAAGRGLQLLFYSVGIGQISSEVPQNLSASRPQDRQFILSSKKLLLSDSGFYLCAWSEGRELYTIYFGEGSWLTVV.